One sample yielded the 14 T cell receptor beta chains listed below, sequenced in a study of blood T cells in healthy people across ages. It was with a sample-barcoded 5' primer and a J-beta primer mix that a second PCR of roughly 6 to 12 cycles was run. From the 5' RACE reads, TCRdb called clonotypes with MiXCR, one entry per CDR3 protein. The repertoire holds 1.5 million or so distinct CDR3 sequences, with about 45% as singletons. Sequencing used blood. Receptor source: a woman between 18 and 29 years old in good health.

In this sample, this clonotype turned up a few times. The chain employs TRBV9 and TRBJ1-1; D unresolved. CDR1 and CDR2 (germline): SGDLS, YYNGEE. The CDR3 is made up of 15 amino acids. Deletions cut 0 bases from V and 1 base from J, with 10 bases between. The DNA for the CDR3 is TGTGCCAGCAGCGTAGAAGGGCAGCGGAACACTGAAGCTTTCTTT. This codes for CASSVEGQRNTEAFF. Full variable domain (missing parts from reference TRBV9 and TRBJ1-1): DSGVTQTPKHLITATGQRVTLRCSPRSGDLSVYWYQQSLDQGLQFLIQYYNGEERAKGNILERFSAQQFPDLHSELNLSSLELGDSALYFCASSVEGQRNTEAFFGQGTRLTVV.

On this clonotype itself: The DNA is omitted, as the CDR3 cannot be located on it reliably, and the CDR3 follows TCRdb's listing. This chain connects TRBV20-1 to TRBJ2-4; the table's TRBD2 call for D was not verified on the DNA. The germline V gene encodes CDR1 DFQATT and CDR2 SNEGSKA (reference sequence). The CDR3 extends over 13 residues, inclusive of both ends. CDR3 residues: CSVLRVAEGTQYF.

The rearrangement uses TRBV12-3 or TRBV12-4 and TRBJ2-7, with D perhaps matching TRBD1 (6 bases). V lost 6 bases and J 5 bases, leaving 11 bases between the germline ends. This CDR3 has 12 amino acids. CDR3 in amino acids: CASRSGVHEQYF. Written as DNA, the CDR3 is TGTGCCAGCAGGTCAGGGGTCCACGAGCAGTACTTC.

CDR3 sequence: CSATGEYGYTF. Here the CDR3 DNA reads TGCAGTGCTACAGGGGAATATGGCTACACCTTC. The chain has TRBV20-1 and TRBJ1-2; perhaps TRBD1 as D (6 bases). The length of the CDR3 is 11 residues. Germline V gene sequence: CDR1 DFQATT, CDR2 SNEGSKA (reference sequence). Trimming removed 4 bases from V and 5 bases from J, with 8 bases in between.

The chain uses TRBV20-1 and TRBJ1-5, with D possibly being TRBD1 (5 bases). This CDR3 comprises 16 residues. Between the trimmed V and J ends, which lost 6 bases and 2 bases, there was a span of 20 bases. From germline, CDR1 is DFQATT and CDR2 SNEGSKA (reference sequence). The CDR3 loop is CSALGDGGLGNQPQHF. In nucleotides, the CDR3 is TGCAGTGCCCTCGGGGATGGGGGTTTGGGCAATCAGCCCCAGCATTTT.

In its sample, this clonotype was seen a few times. V and J are TRBV18 and TRBJ2-3; no clear D gene. Trimming removed 5 bases at V and 4 bases at J, with 16 bases between. The CDR3 has 15 residues. Germline V lookup: CDR1 KGHSH, CDR2 LQKENI. CDR3 in DNA: TGTGCCAGCTCAACAACGGCCGCCGGGCCAGATACGCAGTATTTT. This sequence encodes CASSTTAAGPDTQYF. Full variable domain (rest looked up from reference TRBV18 and TRBJ2-3): NAGVMQNPRHLVRRRGQEARLRCSPMKGHSHVYWYRQLPEEGLKFMVYLQKENIIDESGMPKERFSAEFPKEGPSILRIQQVVRGDSAAYFCASSTTAAGPDTQYFGPGTRLTVL.

This clonotype was seen only a few times. This sequence joins TRBV7-2 and TRBJ1-4, with TRBD1 identical over 7 bases. V was pared by 5 bases and J by 5 bases, with 5 bases of the junction left unmatched. The germline gives CDR1 SGHTA, CDR2 FQGNSA. This CDR3 is built from 14 residues. CDR3 bases: TGTGCCAGCAGCACCAGGGGGAGAAATGAAAAACTGTTTTTT. This encodes CASSTRGRNEKLFF.

V and J are TRBV6-5 and TRBJ2-6; either TRBD1 or TRBD2 may fit D (5 bases each). Germline lookup yields CDR1 MNHEY and CDR2 SVGAGI. The CDR3 has 16 residues. V lost 6 bases and J lost 0, with 12 bases in between. Written as DNA, the CDR3 is TGTGCCAGCAGAGACGCAGGGAGCTCTGGGGCCAACGTCCTGACTTTC. Translated: CASRDAGSSGANVLTF.

The chain joins TRBV7-8 to TRBJ2-1; TRBD1 matches 8 bases. Germline values: CDR1 SGHVS, CDR2 FQNEAQ. J lost 7 bases, V lost 6 bases, and 2 bases had no gene match. CDR3 length: 12 residues. As DNA, the CDR3 is TGTGCCAGCAGAAACAGGGGGAATGAGCAGTTCTTC. The encoded protein is CASRNRGNEQFF.

V is TRBV13 and J is TRBJ2-5; a possible D gene is TRBD1 (6 bases). Germline V gene sequence: CDR1 PRHDT, CDR2 FYEKMQ (reference sequence). CDR3 length equals 16 residues. V lost 0 bases to trimming and J lost 4 bases, with 15 bases between them. CDR3 residues: CASSLGGLQGRETQYF. The CDR3 DNA reads TGTGCCAGCAGCTTAGGAGGGTTACAGGGACGAGAGACCCAGTACTTC.

The chain has TRBV20-1 and TRBJ2-3; D ambiguous. The CDR3 is made up of 13 amino acids. V lost 3 bases, J lost 3 bases, and 10 bases lay in between. From germline, CDR1 is DFQATT and CDR2 SNEGSKA (reference sequence). CDR3 in amino acids: CSASYSNTDTQYF. The DNA of the CDR3 is TGCAGTGCTAGCTACAGCAATACAGATACGCAGTATTTT.

This clonotype was seen a few times. The chain carries TRBV2 and TRBJ2-1; D possibly matches TRBD1 or TRBD2 (5 bases each). Germline V gene lookup returns CDR1 SNHLY and CDR2 FYNNEI. CDR3 length: 18 residues. V was clipped by 6 bases and J by 2 bases, with 23 bases between them. CDR3 nucleotides: TGTGCCAGCAGCGCCCGGGGCCTTAAGCCCCCCCCCTACAATGAGCAGTTCTTC. The encoded protein is CASSARGLKPPPYNEQFF. The entire variable domain, with the rest obtained from reference TRBV2 and TRBJ2-1, is as follows: EPEVTQTPSHQVTQMGQEVILRCVPISNHLYFYWYRQILGQKVEFLVSFYNNEISEKSEIFDDQFSVERPDGSNFTLKIRSTKLEDSAMYFCASSARGLKPPPYNEQFFGPGTRLTVL.

The chain has TRBV4-3 and TRBJ2-4; TRBD1 is a possible D gene (5 bases). CDR3 length: 16 amino acids. Trimming took 3 bases from V and 0 from J, leaving 12 bases between them. Germline loops: CDR1 LGHNA, CDR2 YSLEER. CDR3 loop: CASSHGFDRAKNIQYF. The CDR3 DNA sequence: TGCGCCAGCAGCCATGGTTTTGACAGAGCCAAAAACATTCAGTACTTC.

This sequence joins TRBV9 and TRBJ2-7, with D perhaps matching TRBD2 (6 bases). CDR3 length: 13 amino acids. Trimming cost V 0 bases and J 10 bases, with 14 bases left between them. CDR1 is SGDLS and CDR2 is YYNGEE in the germline V gene. The CDR3 sequence is CASSVGDSGSQYF. The CDR3 region has the DNA TGTGCCAGCAGCGTAGGTGATAGCGGTTCTCAGTACTTC.